One sample yielded the 25 T cell receptor beta chains listed below, sequenced in a study of human T cells and chemical hapten exposure. Regarding time point: patch test 2, 6 weeks after DPC sensitization. Treatment indicated: therapeutic diphenylcyclopropenone sensitization with weekly scalp DPC. TCRdb re-called the RACE reads with MiXCR, one entry per CDR3 protein. The sample holds a few hundred thousand distinct CDR3 sequences, about 6% seen once. Specimen: whole blood, collected in connection with sensitization to the hapten diphenylcyclopropenone (DPC). Receptors were obtained from a woman aged 18-29 years with alopecia areata. Some clones in this sample may be carry-over from other donors' samples.

This clonotype was counted many times. The V gene is TRBV12-3 or TRBV12-4, the J gene TRBJ1-2; the D gene is possibly TRBD1 (6 bases). The CDR3 length is 13 residues. Trimming cost V 5 bases and J 4 bases, with 11 bases left between them. The CDR3 sequence is CASSPSTGYGYTF. For the CDR3, the DNA is TGTGCCAGCAGTCCTTCGACAGGCTATGGCTACACCTTC.

This clonotype was counted many times. The chain links TRBV6-2 or TRBV6-3 to TRBJ1-4; D remains unclear. Germline V CDR1 and CDR2: MNHEY, SVGEGT. With 4 bases removed from V and 0 bases from J, the gap between germline ends came to 12 bases. The CDR3 extends over 16 amino acids. CDR3 region: CASSSSRGATNEKLFF. The CDR3 coding sequence is TGTGCCAGCAGTTCGTCGCGGGGTGCAACTAATGAAAAACTGTTTTTT.

The chain recombines TRBV6-4 with TRBJ1-1, with D possibly being TRBD1 (5 bases). The CDR3 runs 13 residues. V gave up 0 bases and J gave up 8 bases, with 10 bases separating them. The germline gives CDR1 MRHNA, CDR2 SNTAGT. CDR3 nucleotides: TGTGCCAGCAGTGACTCTGGAGGGGTCGAAGCTTTCTTT. Amino acid sequence: CASSDSGGVEAFF.

This clonotype was seen many times. V gene TRBV6-2 or TRBV6-3 combines with J gene TRBJ2-7; unclear D gene. Per the germline V gene, CDR1 is MNHEY and CDR2 is SVGEGT. This CDR3 comprises 15 residues. Trimming took off 0 bases at V and 2 bases at J, with 11 bases between the two ends. The CDR3 is CASSYSGKLTYEQYF. CDR3 nucleotides: TGTGCCAGCAGTTACTCAGGGAAACTGACCTACGAGCAGTACTTC.

The V call is TRBV7-9, the J call TRBJ2-3; D ambiguous. CDR1 and CDR2 (germline): SEHNR, FQNEAQ (reference sequence). The ends were cut back, 1 base at V and 1 base at J, with 12 bases in the middle. This CDR3 has 16 amino acids. CDR3 sequence: CASSLDLSAGTDTQYF. The CDR3 nucleotides read TGTGCCAGCAGCTTAGATCTCTCGGCGGGCACAGATACGCAGTATTTT.

This clonotype was picked up many times. V gene TRBV7-3 combines with J gene TRBJ1-6; 9 nucleotides line up with TRBD1. Germline V lookup: CDR1 SGHTA, CDR2 FQGTGA. Germline trimming cut 0 bases from V and 10 bases from J; bases unmatched to any gene: 7. CDR3 length: 16 residues. CDR3 in amino acids: CASSLTGQGRGSPLHF. The CDR3 coding sequence is TGTGCCAGCAGCTTAACGGGACAGGGTAGAGGATCACCCCTCCACTTT.

This clonotype was found a few times. The V gene is TRBV6-2 or TRBV6-3, the J gene TRBJ2-3, with D perhaps matching TRBD2 (5 bases). Germline values: CDR1 MNHEY, CDR2 SVGEGT. V was clipped by 6 bases and J by 0 bases, with 16 bases between them. The CDR3 is 16 amino acids. In DNA, the CDR3 is TGTGCCAGCAGCCCGAGCCGCCGGACTAGCACAGATACGCAGTATTTT. The encoded protein is CASSPSRRTSTDTQYF.

The V gene is TRBV21-1, the J gene TRBJ2-7; the table's TRBD1 call for D was not verified on the DNA. TRBV21-1 is termed a pseudogene. The CDR3 has 11 amino acids. The CDR3 loop reads CASSPPGSQYF. The CDR3 DNA sequence: TGTGCCAGCAGCCCTCCGGGTTCCCAGTACTTC.

This clonotype was detected ten times or more. The CDR3 is CASSVGQAGSTEAFF. CDR3 nucleotides: TGTGCCAGCAGCGTAGGGCAGGCAGGATCCACTGAAGCTTTCTTT. J is TRBJ1-1 and V is TRBV9; the D is unclear. Trimming stripped 0 bases from V and 4 bases from J, with 13 bases between. CDR3 size: 15 residues. The germline V gene encodes CDR1 SGDLS and CDR2 YYNGEE. The whole variable domain, remainder taken from reference TRBV9 and TRBJ1-1, is DSGVTQTPKHLITATGQRVTLRCSPRSGDLSVYWYQQSLDQGLQFLIQYYNGEERAKGNILERFSAQQFPDLHSELNLSSLELGDSALYFCASSVGQAGSTEAFFGQGTRLTVV.

The chain joins TRBV5-4 to TRBJ2-1; 11 bases agree with TRBD2. This CDR3 is built from 16 residues. The J segment lost 5 bases and the V segment lost 4 bases, leaving 8 bases of the junction unmatched. Germline CDR1 and CDR2: SGHNT and YYREEE (reference sequence). This CDR3 is CASSPASGGWDNEQFF. The CDR3 bases are TGTGCCAGCAGCCCCGCTAGCGGGGGGTGGGACAATGAGCAGTTCTTC.

This clonotype was observed at least ten times. The gene calls are TRBV7-9 and TRBJ2-2; the D is unclear. From germline, CDR1 is SEHNR and CDR2 FQNEAQ (reference sequence). This CDR3 is built from 12 residues. Trimming removed 7 bases from V and 3 bases from J, with 6 bases in between. The CDR3 loop reads CASNRDTGELFF. CDR3 in DNA: TGTGCCAGCAACCGGGACACCGGGGAGCTGTTTTTT.

This clonotype was counted at least ten times. This rearrangement joins TRBV12-3 or TRBV12-4 to TRBJ1-1, with 9 nucleotides matching TRBD1. The V segment lost 7 bases and the J segment 8 bases; nucleotides outside the gene matches: 8. The CDR3 covers 13 residues. The CDR3 here is CASTPGTGREAFF. The CDR3 DNA follows: TGTGCCAGCACCCCCGGGACAGGGAGGGAAGCTTTCTTT.

In this sample, this clonotype turned up a few times. The chain employs TRBV3-1 and TRBJ1-1; D perhaps matches TRBD1 (6 bases). V dropped 3 bases and J dropped 0 bases, with 11 bases sitting between them. The V gene's germline CDR1 is LGHDT and CDR2 YNNKEL (reference sequence). The CDR3 extends over 15 amino acids. The CDR3 loop is CASSHRGQLNTEAFF. The DNA of the CDR3 is TGTGCCAGCAGCCACAGAGGACAGCTGAACACTGAAGCTTTCTTT. The full variable domain, with the rest looked up from reference TRBV3-1 and TRBJ1-1, is DTAVSQTPKYLVTQMGNDKSIKCEQNLGHDTMYWYKQDSKKFLKIMFSYNNKELIINETVPNRFSPKSPDKAHLNLHINSLELGDSAVYFCASSHRGQLNTEAFFGQGTRLTVV.

This clonotype came up a few times. V usage is TRBV5-1 and J usage is TRBJ2-3; D not certain. Germline values: CDR1 SGHRS, CDR2 YFSETQ. V lost 0 bases, J lost 4 bases, and 12 bases lay in between. The CDR3 loop spans 15 amino acids. The CDR3 bases are TGCGCCAGCAGCTTGGGGGTCGAGTGGGCAGATACGCAGTATTTT. It specifies CASSLGVEWADTQYF.

This clonotype was seen ten or more times. The chain links TRBV4-3 to TRBJ1-6, with D perhaps matching TRBD1 (5 bases). The CDR3 length is 16 residues. V was cut by 0 bases and J by 10 bases, with 16 bases left in between. Germline V gene lookup returns CDR1 LGHNA and CDR2 YSLEER. The CDR3 loop reads CASSQDWAGRRSPLHF. CDR3 DNA: TGCGCCAGCAGCCAAGATTGGGCGGGGCGGCGGTCACCCCTCCACTTT.

This clonotype came up a few times. This chain connects TRBV15 to TRBJ2-5; perhaps TRBD2 as D (6 bases). CDR1 and CDR2 from the germline V gene are LNHNV and YYDKDF (reference sequence). V gave up 0 bases and J gave up 3 bases, with 11 bases separating them. The CDR3 runs to 15 residues. Written as DNA, the CDR3 is TGTGCCACCAGCAGAGATCTGGGCGGGAAAGAGACCCAGTACTTC. It specifies CATSRDLGGKETQYF.

This clonotype was seen only a few times. The chain uses TRBV6-6 and TRBJ2-7; the D gene is possibly TRBD2 (5 bases). The CDR3 sequence is 12 residues long. CDR1 is MNHNY and CDR2 is SVGAGI in the germline V gene (reference sequence). V was cut by 11 bases and J by 5 bases, with 16 bases left in between. The CDR3 loop is CAGAEGPNEQYF. As DNA, the CDR3 is TGTGCCGGCGCAGAGGGCCCCAACGAGCAGTACTTC.

This clonotype was counted many times. The chain has TRBV6-2 or TRBV6-3 and TRBJ2-7, with TRBD1 identical over 7 bases. Germline trimming cut 0 bases from V and 0 bases from J; bases unmatched to any gene: 8. This CDR3 spans 17 amino acids. Germline CDR1 reads MNHEY; CDR2 reads SVGEGT. CDR3 sequence: CASSYSPTGPTSYEQYF. CDR3 nucleotides: TGTGCCAGCAGTTACTCGCCGACAGGGCCTACCTCCTACGAGCAGTACTTC.

The V call is TRBV7-9, the J call TRBJ2-7; 12 nucleotides match TRBD1. The germline V gene has CDR1 SEHNR and CDR2 FQNEAQ (reference sequence). The CDR3 runs to 17 residues. Trimming at V came to 5 bases and at J to 1 base, leaving 9 bases not matched to a gene. This chain's CDR3 is CASSPSGGQGASYEQYF. Here the CDR3 DNA reads TGTGCCAGCAGCCCGTCCGGGGGACAGGGGGCTTCCTACGAGCAGTACTTC.

This clonotype was seen ten or more times. The gene calls are TRBV12-3 or TRBV12-4 and TRBJ2-3; D possibly corresponds to TRBD2 (6 bases). The CDR3 length is 15 residues. The V end lost 4 bases, the J end lost 2 bases, and 13 bases lay between the germline ends. CDR3 bases: TGTGCCAGCAGTTATAGGAGGGGCAACACAGATACGCAGTATTTT. Translated, it gives CASSYRRGNTDTQYF.

V gene TRBV6-6 combines with J gene TRBJ2-3; D possibly uses TRBD1 or TRBD2 (5 bases each). CDR3 length: 17 residues. Germline-derived CDR1 and CDR2 are MNHNY and SVGAGI (reference sequence). Trimming cost V 1 base and J 1 base, with 15 bases left between them. DNA of the CDR3: TGTGCCAGCAGTTACTTGGCCGGGGCCGGGGGCACAGATACGCAGTATTTT. Protein product: CASSYLAGAGGTDTQYF.

The table lists this clonotype with a few counts. V and J are TRBV4-3 and TRBJ2-3; the D is unclear. Germline values: CDR1 LGHNA, CDR2 YSLEER. The CDR3 has 14 amino acids. Trimming stripped 4 bases from V and 6 bases from J, with 14 bases between. CDR3 protein: CASSRKSERDTQYF. CDR3 DNA sequence: TGCGCCAGCAGCCGGAAGAGCGAAAGGGATACGCAGTATTTT.

This chain uses TRBV2 with TRBJ2-7; D tentatively fits TRBD1 or TRBD2 (6 bases each). With 8 bases removed from V and 0 bases from J, the gap between germline ends came to 17 bases. This CDR3 spans 15 amino acids. CDR1 SNHLY and CDR2 FYNNEI come from the germline V gene. CDR3 in amino acids: CASVGLSGASYEQYF. The CDR3 nucleotides are TGTGCCAGCGTTGGGTTGTCGGGGGCCTCCTACGAGCAGTACTTC.

J is TRBJ1-2 and V is TRBV3-1; D is unresolved. This CDR3 region has 14 residues. Trimming took off 4 bases at V and 7 bases at J, with 16 bases between the two ends. Germline loops: CDR1 LGHDT, CDR2 YNNKEL (reference sequence). The DNA for the CDR3 is TGTGCCAGCAGCCCGAGGACGGACTACTGTGGCTACACCTTC. It yields the protein CASSPRTDYCGYTF. Looking up the rest from reference TRBV3-1 and TRBJ1-2 gives the full variable domain: DTAVSQTPKYLVTQMGNDKSIKCEQNLGHDTMYWYKQDSKKFLKIMFSYNNKELIINETVPNRFSPKSPDKAHLNLHINSLELGDSAVYFCASSPRTDYCGYTFGSGTRLTVV.

This clonotype was recorded many times. This rearrangement joins TRBV6-6 to TRBJ1-1; no clear D gene. Trimming left V 9 bases short and J 6 bases short, with 20 bases between. CDR3 length: 14 amino acids. CDR1 is MNHNY and CDR2 is SVGAGI in the germline V gene (reference sequence). The CDR3 coding sequence is TGTGCCAGTCAGAGTACAGTGGAGGGCCCTGAAGCTTTCTTT. Residues: CASQSTVEGPEAFF.